The following is a T cell receptor (beta chain) sequence with its context. The repertoire was sequenced with immunoSEQ multiplex PCR; TCRdb's copy has only in-frame clones and lacks some. The table records 100,000 to 150,000 clones, more than 60% of them present only once. This CDR3 has 14 amino acids. The V and J ends lost 4 bases and 6 bases respectively, with 12 bases between them. Germline V lookup: CDR1 KGHSH, CDR2 LQKENI. The data were taken from a study of blood T cell repertoires in COVID-19. On the study more broadly: Spain, Italy and the United States supplied samples that represented acute and convalescent COVID-19.

This receptor was identified in a woman in her 70s with acute or convalescent COVID-19. Sequencing was carried out using peripheral blood. This rearrangement joins TRBV18 to TRBJ2-2, with D possibly being TRBD1 (6 bases). The CDR3 DNA sequence: TGTGCCAGCTCACTCCTGGACAGTCCCGGGGAGCTGTTTTTT. It is translated as CASSLLDSPGELFF.